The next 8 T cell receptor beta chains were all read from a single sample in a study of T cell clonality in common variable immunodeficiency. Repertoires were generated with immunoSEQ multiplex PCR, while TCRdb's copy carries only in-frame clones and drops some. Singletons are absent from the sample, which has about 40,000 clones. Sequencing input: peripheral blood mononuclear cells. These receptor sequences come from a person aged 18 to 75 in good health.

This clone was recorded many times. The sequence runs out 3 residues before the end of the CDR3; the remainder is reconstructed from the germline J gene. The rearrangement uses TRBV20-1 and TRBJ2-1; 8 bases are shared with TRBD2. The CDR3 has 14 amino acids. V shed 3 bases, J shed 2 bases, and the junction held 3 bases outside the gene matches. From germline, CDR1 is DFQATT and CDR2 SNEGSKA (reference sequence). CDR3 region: CSASQGLAYNEQFF. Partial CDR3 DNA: TGCAGTGCTAGCCAGGGACTAGCCTACAATGAG.

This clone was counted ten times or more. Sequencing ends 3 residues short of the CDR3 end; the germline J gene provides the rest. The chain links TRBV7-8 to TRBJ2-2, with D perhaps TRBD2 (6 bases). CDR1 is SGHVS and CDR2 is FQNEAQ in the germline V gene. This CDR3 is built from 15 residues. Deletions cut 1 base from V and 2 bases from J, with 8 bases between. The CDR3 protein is CASSLDSGNTGELFF. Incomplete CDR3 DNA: TGTGCCAGCAGCTTAGATAGCGGAAACACCGGGGAG.

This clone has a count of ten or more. The sequenced part of the CDR3 DNA is TGCGCCAGCAGCTTGTATCCCGGGGGGGTTCAAGAGACC. It is translated as CASSLYPGGVQET. In full, the CDR3 is CASSLYPGGVQETQYF. The chain is built from TRBV5-1 and TRBJ2-5; 8 bases match TRBD2. The read is 3 residues too short to cover the CDR3 end, so that end is filled in from the germline J gene. Looked up from germline, CDR1 is SGHRS and CDR2 is YFSETQ. The CDR3 is 16 amino acids. J was trimmed by 2 bases and V by 1 base; bases with no gene match: 7.

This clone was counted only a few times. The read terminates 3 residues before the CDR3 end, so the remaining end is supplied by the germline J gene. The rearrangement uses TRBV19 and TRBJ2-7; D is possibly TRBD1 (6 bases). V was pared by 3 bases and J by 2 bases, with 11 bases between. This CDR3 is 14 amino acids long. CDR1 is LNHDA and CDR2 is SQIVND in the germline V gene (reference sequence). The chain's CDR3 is CASSIETGPYEQYF. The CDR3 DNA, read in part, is TGTGCCAGTAGTATCGAGACAGGCCCCTACGAG.

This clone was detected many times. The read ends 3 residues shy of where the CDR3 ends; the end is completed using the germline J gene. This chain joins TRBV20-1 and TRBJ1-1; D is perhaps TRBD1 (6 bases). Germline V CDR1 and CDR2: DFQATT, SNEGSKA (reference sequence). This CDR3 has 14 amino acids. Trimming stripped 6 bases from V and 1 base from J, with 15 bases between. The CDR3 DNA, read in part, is TGCAGTGCAAGTCCGGGACACGGGAACACTGAA. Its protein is CSASPGHGNTE. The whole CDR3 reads CSASPGHGNTEAFF.

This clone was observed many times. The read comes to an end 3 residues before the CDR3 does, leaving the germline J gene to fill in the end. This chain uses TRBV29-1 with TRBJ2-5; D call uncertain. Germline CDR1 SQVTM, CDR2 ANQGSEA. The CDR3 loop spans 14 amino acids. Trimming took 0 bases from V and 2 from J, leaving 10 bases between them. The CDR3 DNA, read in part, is TGCAGCGTTGAAGACCACCTAGGACAAGAGACC. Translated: CSVEDHLGQET. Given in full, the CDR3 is CSVEDHLGQETQYF.

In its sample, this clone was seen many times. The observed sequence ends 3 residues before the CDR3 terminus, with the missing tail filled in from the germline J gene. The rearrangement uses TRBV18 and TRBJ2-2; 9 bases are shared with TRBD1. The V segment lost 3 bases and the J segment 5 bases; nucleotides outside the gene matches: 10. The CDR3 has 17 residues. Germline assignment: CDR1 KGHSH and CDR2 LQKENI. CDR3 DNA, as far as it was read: TGTGCCAGCTCACCCTTCACAGGGGGCGTGGGAACCGGGGAG. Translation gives CASSPFTGGVGTGE. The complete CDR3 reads CASSPFTGGVGTGELFF.

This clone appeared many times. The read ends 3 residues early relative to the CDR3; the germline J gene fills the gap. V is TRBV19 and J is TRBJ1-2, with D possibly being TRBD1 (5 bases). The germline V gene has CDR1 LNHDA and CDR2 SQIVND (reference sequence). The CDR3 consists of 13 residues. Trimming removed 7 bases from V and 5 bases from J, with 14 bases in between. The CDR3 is CASTILGQYGYTF. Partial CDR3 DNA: TGTGCCAGTACTATCTTGGGGCAGTATGGC.